These T cell receptor beta chains were read from a single sample in a study of shared clonotypes between healthy human individuals. Sequencing was performed with immunoSEQ multiplex PCR; in TCRdb, only in-frame clones are kept and a portion is missing. The sample contains roughly 720,000 clones, 90% of which appear only once. The sample was memory CD8+ T cells from PBMCs. These receptors came from a man between 18 and 35 years old in good health. Some clones in this sample may be carry-over from other donors' samples. Each CDR3 is given with its conserved first and last residue. Each record gives: J gene, CDR3 length, clone size, V gene, D gene, CDR3 DNA, CDR3 protein. A D gene is named only where the DNA matches it firmly. Clone size is given for some rows only: seen once, a few or many times, or a class if the clone is expanded.

J gene: TRBJ1-4
CDR3 length: 18
clone size: -
V gene: TRBV5-4
D gene: -
CDR3 DNA: TGTGCCAGCAGCTCCCGGTTACTTAAGGGTGATACTAATGAAAAACTGTTTTTT
CDR3 protein: CASSSRLLKGDTNEKLFF

J gene: TRBJ2-5
CDR3 length: 15
clone size: -
V gene: TRBV15
D gene: TRBD2
CDR3 DNA: TGTGCCACCAGCATCGGGACTAGCGGACAAGAGACCCAGTACTTC
CDR3 protein: CATSIGTSGQETQYF

J gene: TRBJ1-2
CDR3 length: 13
clone size: -
V gene: TRBV6-5
D gene: -
CDR3 DNA: TGTGCCAGCACCCGGGGAGGGAAAGGTGGCTACACCTTC
CDR3 protein: CASTRGGKGGYTF

J gene: TRBJ2-7
CDR3 length: 15
clone size: -
V gene: TRBV27
D gene: -
CDR3 DNA: TGTGCCAGCAGTTTAAATCCAGGGGGGTCCTACGAGCAGTACTTC
CDR3 protein: CASSLNPGGSYEQYF

J gene: TRBJ2-3
CDR3 length: 13
clone size: -
V gene: TRBV11-2
D gene: -
CDR3 DNA: TGTGCCAGCAGCTTAGGACCTGTCGATACGCAGTATTTT
CDR3 protein: CASSLGPVDTQYF

J gene: TRBJ1-3
CDR3 length: 16
clone size: -
V gene: TRBV7-9
D gene: -
CDR3 DNA: TGTGCCAGCAGCTTAGTCGTCAGTTACGCTGGAAACACCATATATTTT
CDR3 protein: CASSLVVSYAGNTIYF

J gene: TRBJ1-1
CDR3 length: 16
clone size: -
V gene: TRBV6-5
D gene: -
CDR3 DNA: TGTGCCAGCAGTTACTCGATGCGGACACAGAACACTGAAGCTTTCTTT
CDR3 protein: CASSYSMRTQNTEAFF

J gene: TRBJ2-1
CDR3 length: 15
clone size: -
V gene: TRBV28
D gene: TRBD1
CDR3 DNA: TGTGCCAGCAGTTTATGGGCAGGGGGATACAATGAGCAGTTCTTC
CDR3 protein: CASSLWAGGYNEQFF

J gene: TRBJ2-1
CDR3 length: 15
clone size: -
V gene: TRBV28
D gene: TRBD2
CDR3 DNA: TGTGCCAGCAGTCTAGACGGACTAGCGTACAATGAGCAGTTCTTC
CDR3 protein: CASSLDGLAYNEQFF

J gene: TRBJ2-7
CDR3 length: 15
clone size: -
V gene: TRBV28
D gene: -
CDR3 DNA: TGTGCCAGCACCCCGTTGGGGCTGGCTATGTACGAGCAGTACTTC
CDR3 protein: CASTPLGLAMYEQYF

J gene: TRBJ2-7
CDR3 length: 16
clone size: -
V gene: TRBV4-1
D gene: -
CDR3 DNA: TGCGCCAGCAGCCAAGGCTTTAGCGGTTCCACTCTCGAGCAGTACTTC
CDR3 protein: CASSQGFSGSTLEQYF

J gene: TRBJ1-6
CDR3 length: 15
clone size: -
V gene: TRBV5-6
D gene: -
CDR3 DNA: TGTGCCAGCAGCTTGACGGACAGCAATAATTCACCCCTCCACTTT
CDR3 protein: CASSLTDSNNSPLHF

J gene: TRBJ2-7
CDR3 length: 14
clone size: -
V gene: TRBV29-1
D gene: TRBD1
CDR3 DNA: TGCAGCGTCGGGGACAGGGGGCCCGGCTACGAGCAGTACTTC
CDR3 protein: CSVGDRGPGYEQYF

J gene: TRBJ2-2
CDR3 length: 13
clone size: -
V gene: TRBV5-1
D gene: -
CDR3 DNA: TGCGCCAGCAGCGTCGAGGAGATCGGGGAGCTGTTTTTT
CDR3 protein: CASSVEEIGELFF

J gene: TRBJ1-1
CDR3 length: 12
clone size: -
V gene: TRBV19
D gene: -
CDR3 DNA: TGTGCCAGTAGTATGGGGGGCCCTGAAGCTTTCTTT
CDR3 protein: CASSMGGPEAFF

J gene: TRBJ2-1
CDR3 length: 14
clone size: -
V gene: TRBV27
D gene: -
CDR3 DNA: TGTGCCAGCAAAAAACCGGGGCCGATTAGTGAGCAGTTCTTC
CDR3 protein: CASKKPGPISEQFF

J gene: TRBJ1-1
CDR3 length: 14
clone size: -
V gene: TRBV9
D gene: TRBD1
CDR3 DNA: TGTGCCAGCAGCGTGGGACAGGGGAACACTGAAGCTTTCTTT
CDR3 protein: CASSVGQGNTEAFF

J gene: TRBJ2-2
CDR3 length: 14
clone size: -
V gene: TRBV7-3
D gene: -
CDR3 DNA: TGTGCCAGCAGCTCGACACTTAACACCGGGGAGCTGTTTTTT
CDR3 protein: CASSSTLNTGELFF

J gene: TRBJ2-3
CDR3 length: 14
clone size: -
V gene: TRBV7-9
D gene: -
CDR3 DNA: TGTGCCAGCAGCTTAGGGGAATTAAAAGATACGCAGTATTTT
CDR3 protein: CASSLGELKDTQYF

J gene: TRBJ1-2
CDR3 length: 14
clone size: -
V gene: TRBV2
D gene: -
CDR3 DNA: TGTGCCAGCAGTGAAAGGGGGGACAACTATGGCTACACCTTC
CDR3 protein: CASSERGDNYGYTF

J gene: TRBJ2-7
CDR3 length: 18
clone size: -
V gene: TRBV7-9
D gene: TRBD1
CDR3 DNA: TGTGCCAGCAGCTCCCCCGGGGGACAGGGTCTACCTACCTACGAGCAGTACTTC
CDR3 protein: CASSSPGGQGLPTYEQYF

J gene: TRBJ1-5
CDR3 length: 17
clone size: -
V gene: TRBV19
D gene: TRBD1
CDR3 DNA: TGTGCCAGTAGTATTTACGGAGGGACAGGGGTGCATCAGCCCCAGCATTTT
CDR3 protein: CASSIYGGTGVHQPQHF

J gene: TRBJ1-4
CDR3 length: 15
clone size: -
V gene: TRBV19
D gene: TRBD1
CDR3 DNA: TGTGCCAGTAGTAAGCCGGGACAGGTTAATGAAAAACTGTTTTTT
CDR3 protein: CASSKPGQVNEKLFF

J gene: TRBJ1-1
CDR3 length: 14
clone size: -
V gene: TRBV7-9
D gene: -
CDR3 DNA: TGTGCCAGCAGCTTCTGGGGTCTGAACACTGAAGCTTTCTTT
CDR3 protein: CASSFWGLNTEAFF

J gene: TRBJ1-1
CDR3 length: 16
clone size: once
V gene: TRBV11-2
D gene: -
CDR3 DNA: TGTGCCAGCAGCTTAGCTTTGTATGTTACGAACACTGAAGCTTTCTTT
CDR3 protein: CASSLALYVTNTEAFF

J gene: TRBJ2-7
CDR3 length: 11
clone size: -
V gene: TRBV20-1
D gene: -
CDR3 DNA: TGCAGCCAAAGCGGCTCCTACGAGCAGTACTTC
CDR3 protein: CSQSGSYEQYF

J gene: TRBJ1-3
CDR3 length: 13
clone size: -
V gene: TRBV4-1
D gene: -
CDR3 DNA: TGCGCCAGCAGCCGGCCCGGGAGGGACACCATATATTTT
CDR3 protein: CASSRPGRDTIYF

J gene: TRBJ2-1
CDR3 length: 13
clone size: -
V gene: TRBV2
D gene: -
CDR3 DNA: TGTGCCAGCAGTGAGGAACAGTACAATGAGCAGTTCTTC
CDR3 protein: CASSEEQYNEQFF

J gene: TRBJ2-3
CDR3 length: 10
clone size: -
V gene: TRBV29-1
D gene: -
CDR3 DNA: TGCAGCGTTGGCTCAGATACGCAGTATTTT
CDR3 protein: CSVGSDTQYF

J gene: TRBJ2-1
CDR3 length: 13
clone size: -
V gene: TRBV4-1
D gene: -
CDR3 DNA: TGCGCCAGCAGCCAAGATTTCGGGAATGAGCAGTTCTTC
CDR3 protein: CASSQDFGNEQFF

J gene: TRBJ1-1
CDR3 length: 13
clone size: -
V gene: TRBV6-1
D gene: -
CDR3 DNA: TGTGCCAGCACCCACTGGGGGCTGCTTTCAGCTTTCTTT
CDR3 protein: CASTHWGLLSAFF

J gene: TRBJ2-7
CDR3 length: 13
clone size: -
V gene: TRBV11-2
D gene: -
CDR3 DNA: TGTGCCAGCAGCTTAGTTCTGGGCTACGAGCAGTACTTC
CDR3 protein: CASSLVLGYEQYF

J gene: TRBJ2-1
CDR3 length: 16
clone size: -
V gene: TRBV27
D gene: -
CDR3 DNA: TGTGCCAGCAGTTTAAGTTTCCCGAGCTCCTACAATGAGCAGTTCTTC
CDR3 protein: CASSLSFPSSYNEQFF

J gene: TRBJ1-4
CDR3 length: 17
clone size: -
V gene: TRBV7-2
D gene: -
CDR3 DNA: TGTGCCAGCAGCTGGCTGGGGGCTGGTTCCACTAATGAAAAACTGTTTTTT
CDR3 protein: CASSWLGAGSTNEKLFF

J gene: TRBJ2-1
CDR3 length: 13
clone size: -
V gene: TRBV25-1
D gene: -
CDR3 DNA: TGTGCCAGCACGGGACTCAGTAACAATGAGCAGTTCTTC
CDR3 protein: CASTGLSNNEQFF

J gene: TRBJ1-1
CDR3 length: 14
clone size: few
V gene: TRBV4-1
D gene: -
CDR3 DNA: TGCGCCAGCAGCCGCGGGGGGTTGAACACTGAAGCTTTCTTT
CDR3 protein: CASSRGGLNTEAFF

J gene: TRBJ2-5
CDR3 length: 15
clone size: -
V gene: TRBV7-2
D gene: -
CDR3 DNA: TGTGCCAGCAGCTTACCCGGGACATCCCAAGAGACCCAGTACTTC
CDR3 protein: CASSLPGTSQETQYF

J gene: TRBJ1-2
CDR3 length: 14
clone size: -
V gene: TRBV29-1
D gene: -
CDR3 DNA: TGCAGCGTTTACGACCGGGTCATGGTCTATGGCTACACCTTC
CDR3 protein: CSVYDRVMVYGYTF

J gene: TRBJ1-3
CDR3 length: 16
clone size: -
V gene: TRBV27
D gene: TRBD1
CDR3 DNA: TGTGCCAGCAGTTTAGGGACAGGTTTCTCTGGAAACACCATATATTTT
CDR3 protein: CASSLGTGFSGNTIYF

J gene: TRBJ2-7
CDR3 length: 15
clone size: -
V gene: TRBV28
D gene: -
CDR3 DNA: TGTGCCAGCAGTTTTAATCCAGGCCTAAACTACGAGCAGTACTTC
CDR3 protein: CASSFNPGLNYEQYF

J gene: TRBJ2-3
CDR3 length: 15
clone size: -
V gene: TRBV5-8
D gene: -
CDR3 DNA: TGTGCCAGCAGCCAGGACGGACAGTACACAGATACGCAGTATTTT
CDR3 protein: CASSQDGQYTDTQYF

J gene: TRBJ2-3
CDR3 length: 14
clone size: -
V gene: TRBV14
D gene: -
CDR3 DNA: TGTGCCAGCAGCCAAGAGTGGGGGGCAGATACGCAGTATTTT
CDR3 protein: CASSQEWGADTQYF

J gene: TRBJ2-3
CDR3 length: 16
clone size: -
V gene: TRBV7-3
D gene: TRBD2
CDR3 DNA: TGTGCCAGCAGCTTAACCTCCACGGGAGGCAGGGATACGCAGTATTTT
CDR3 protein: CASSLTSTGGRDTQYF

J gene: TRBJ2-4
CDR3 length: 16
clone size: -
V gene: TRBV28
D gene: TRBD1
CDR3 DNA: TGTGCCAGCAGCGCCGGGACAGGGGCAGGTGGAAACATTCAGTACTTC
CDR3 protein: CASSAGTGAGGNIQYF

J gene: TRBJ1-5
CDR3 length: 18
clone size: few
V gene: TRBV19
D gene: -
CDR3 DNA: TGTGCCAGTAGTATGGGGGTTTGGCGAACGGGGAGCAATCAGCCCCAGCATTTT
CDR3 protein: CASSMGVWRTGSNQPQHF

J gene: TRBJ1-2
CDR3 length: 14
clone size: -
V gene: TRBV9
D gene: -
CDR3 DNA: TGTGCCAGCAGCGTAGCGGGCAACTACTATGGCTACACCTTC
CDR3 protein: CASSVAGNYYGYTF

J gene: TRBJ1-4
CDR3 length: 11
clone size: once
V gene: TRBV29-1
D gene: -
CDR3 DNA: TGCAGCGTTCAAGGGGGAAAGAAACTGTTTTTT
CDR3 protein: CSVQGGKKLFF

J gene: TRBJ2-7
CDR3 length: 14
clone size: -
V gene: TRBV27
D gene: -
CDR3 DNA: TGTGCCAGCAGTTTACGGGCGAGCTCCTACGAGCAGTACTTC
CDR3 protein: CASSLRASSYEQYF

J gene: TRBJ2-7
CDR3 length: 13
clone size: -
V gene: TRBV11-3
D gene: -
CDR3 DNA: TGTGCCAGCAGCCAGGGATTCTCCTACGAGCAGTACTTC
CDR3 protein: CASSQGFSYEQYF

J gene: TRBJ1-2
CDR3 length: 15
clone size: once
V gene: TRBV19
D gene: -
CDR3 DNA: TGTGCCAGTAGTCCCCCGAACCCAGCTAACTATGGCTACACCTTC
CDR3 protein: CASSPPNPANYGYTF

J gene: TRBJ2-7
CDR3 length: 13
clone size: -
V gene: TRBV7-9
D gene: -
CDR3 DNA: TGTGCCAGCAGCTTCCACCATTCGAACGAGCAGTACTTC
CDR3 protein: CASSFHHSNEQYF

J gene: TRBJ2-7
CDR3 length: 14
clone size: once
V gene: TRBV6-5
D gene: TRBD2
CDR3 DNA: TGTGCCAGCAGAGGACTAGCGGTGTCCTACGAGCAGTACTTC
CDR3 protein: CASRGLAVSYEQYF

J gene: TRBJ2-1
CDR3 length: 15
clone size: -
V gene: TRBV27
D gene: TRBD1
CDR3 DNA: TGTGCCAGCAGTAGAGCCGGGACAGTGAACAATGAGCAGTTCTTC
CDR3 protein: CASSRAGTVNNEQFF

J gene: TRBJ1-5
CDR3 length: 13
clone size: once
V gene: TRBV5-4
D gene: -
CDR3 DNA: TGTGCCAGCAGCTTTAATAGCAATCAGCCCCAGCATTTT
CDR3 protein: CASSFNSNQPQHF

J gene: TRBJ2-2
CDR3 length: 13
clone size: -
V gene: TRBV12-5
D gene: -
CDR3 DNA: TGTGCTAGTGGTTTGACCAACACCGGGGAGCTGTTTTTT
CDR3 protein: CASGLTNTGELFF

J gene: TRBJ2-1
CDR3 length: 14
clone size: -
V gene: TRBV27
D gene: TRBD2
CDR3 DNA: TGTGCCAGCGGTAGTGGGAGGGCCTACAATGAGCAGTTCTTC
CDR3 protein: CASGSGRAYNEQFF

J gene: TRBJ2-7
CDR3 length: 16
clone size: -
V gene: TRBV4-2
D gene: TRBD2
CDR3 DNA: TGTGCCAGCAGCCAACGGGACAGACTAGCGGGATACGAGCAGTACTTC
CDR3 protein: CASSQRDRLAGYEQYF